Following are 5 T cell receptor beta chains from one sample sequenced in a study of CD8 T cells in Susac syndrome. An input of about 0.5 to 1 ug of RNA was subjected to reverse transcription using random hexamers. Using its own MiXCR run on the immunoSEQ multiplex PCR reads, TCRdb lists one record per CDR3 protein. The sample carries approximately 120,000 distinct CDR3 sequences, around 90% recorded once. Sequencing was carried out using CD8+ T cells from PBMCs. These receptors were obtained from a human donor with multiple sclerosis.

The chain joins TRBV27 to TRBJ1-2; D ambiguous. Trimming took off 6 bases at V and 8 bases at J, with 16 bases between the two ends. CDR3 size: 13 residues. From germline, CDR1 is MNHEY and CDR2 SMNVEV (reference sequence). The DNA for the CDR3 is TGTGCCAGCAGGGGGTCGTTTCGGGCAGGCTACACCTTC. Translated, it gives CASRGSFRAGYTF.

This chain's CDR3 is CASSLGHNGANVLTF. CDR3 bases: TGTGCCAGCAGTTTAGGGCATAATGGGGCCAACGTCCTGACTTTC. This chain uses TRBV28 with TRBJ2-6; D is undetermined. CDR3 length: 15 residues. The V gene lost 2 bases and the J gene lost 3 bases, with 8 bases spanning the gap. Germline CDR1 MDHEN, CDR2 SYDVKM.

The J gene is TRBJ1-1, the V gene TRBV5-6; D not certain. CDR1 and CDR2 from the germline V gene are SGHDT and YYEEEE. This CDR3 comprises 13 residues. Trimming left V 4 bases short and J 4 bases short, with 11 bases between. This CDR3 reads CASSNGLPTEAFF. CDR3 bases: TGTGCCAGCAGCAACGGACTCCCCACTGAAGCTTTCTTT.

This chain connects TRBV7-9 to TRBJ1-1; D gene unclear. This CDR3 is built from 11 residues. The germline CDR1 and CDR2 sequences are SEHNR and FQNEAQ (reference sequence). Trimming removed 7 bases at V and 11 bases at J, with 14 bases between. CDR3: CASTQALDAFF. The CDR3 DNA follows: TGTGCCAGCACCCAGGCCCTGGACGCTTTCTTT.

The V and J genes are TRBV5-4 and TRBJ2-2, with D uncertain. This CDR3 spans 11 amino acids. Per germline, CDR1 SGHNT and CDR2 YYREEE (reference sequence). Trimming removed 4 bases from V and 8 bases from J, with 6 bases in between. CDR3 DNA sequence: TGTGCCAGCAGCGGACGGGGGGAGCTGTTTTTT. Amino acids: CASSGRGELFF. Complete variable domain (other parts from reference TRBV5-4 and TRBJ2-2): ETGVTQSPTHLIKTRGQQVTLRCSSQSGHNTVSWYQQALGQGPQFIFQYYREEENGRGNFPPRFSGLQFPNYSSELNVNALELDDSALYLCASSGRGELFFGEGSRLTVL.